This T cell receptor beta chain was captured by sequencing in a study of T cells in Graves' hyperthyroidism and ophthalmopathy. Study overall: Sampling of peripheral blood happened at initial diagnosis, prior to any treatment.

The source material, RNA transcripts, was used to amplify TCR beta CDR3 regions. RT-PCR in the first round (using the HTBI primer set) targeted the TCR CDR3. TCRdb called the multiplex PCR reads again in MiXCR, with one record for every CDR3 protein. The sample carries approximately 590,000 distinct CDR3 sequences, around 14% recorded once. Findings and limits, study-wide: The blood repertoire included most of the expanded thyroid clonotypes above 0.001.

Per germline, CDR1 SGHNT and CDR2 YENEEA. This CDR3 spans 15 amino acids. V was trimmed by 6 bases and J by 2 bases, leaving 15 bases between them. Graves' hyperthyroidism was deemed stable absent ophthalmopathy progression within 18 months. This clonotype occurred many times. The antigen remains undetermined. The sequencing input was blood. This receptor was taken from a woman in her 30s with Graves' hyperthyroidism. The genes are TRBV11-3 and TRBJ2-3, with D perhaps being TRBD1 or TRBD2 (5 bases each). The CDR3 reads CASSPGGSATDTQYF. In nucleotides, the CDR3 is TGTGCCAGCAGTCCTGGGGGTAGCGCCACAGATACGCAGTATTTT.